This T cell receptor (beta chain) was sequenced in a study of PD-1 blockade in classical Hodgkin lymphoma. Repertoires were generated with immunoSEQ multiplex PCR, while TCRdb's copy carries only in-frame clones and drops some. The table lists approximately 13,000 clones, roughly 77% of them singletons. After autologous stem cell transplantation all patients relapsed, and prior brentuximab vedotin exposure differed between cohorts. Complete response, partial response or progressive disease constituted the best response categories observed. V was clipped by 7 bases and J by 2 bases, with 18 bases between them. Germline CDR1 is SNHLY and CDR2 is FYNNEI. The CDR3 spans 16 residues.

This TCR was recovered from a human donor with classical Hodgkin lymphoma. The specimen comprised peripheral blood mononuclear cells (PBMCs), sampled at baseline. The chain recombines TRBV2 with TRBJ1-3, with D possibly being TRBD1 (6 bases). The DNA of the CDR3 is TGTGCCAGCACCAAACTCAGGGGTATCGCTGGAAACACCATATATTTT. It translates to CASTKLRGIAGNTIYF.